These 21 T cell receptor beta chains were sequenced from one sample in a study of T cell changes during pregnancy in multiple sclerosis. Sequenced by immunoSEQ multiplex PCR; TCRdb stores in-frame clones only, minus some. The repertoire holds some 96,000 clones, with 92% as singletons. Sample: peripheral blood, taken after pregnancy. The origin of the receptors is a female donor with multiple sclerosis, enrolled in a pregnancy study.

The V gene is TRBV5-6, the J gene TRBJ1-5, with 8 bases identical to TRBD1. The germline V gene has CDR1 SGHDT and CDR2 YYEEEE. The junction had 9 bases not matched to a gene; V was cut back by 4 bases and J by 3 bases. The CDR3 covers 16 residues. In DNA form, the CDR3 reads TGTGCCAGCAGCGCAGCAACAGGGGGGACCAATCAGCCCCAGCATTTT. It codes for CASSAATGGTNQPQHF.

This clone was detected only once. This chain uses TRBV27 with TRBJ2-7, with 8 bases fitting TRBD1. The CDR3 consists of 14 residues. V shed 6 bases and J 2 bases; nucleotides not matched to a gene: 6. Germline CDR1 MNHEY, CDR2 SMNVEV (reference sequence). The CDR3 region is CASRPGTGTYEQYF. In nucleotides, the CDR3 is TGTGCCAGCAGGCCCGGGACAGGAACCTACGAGCAGTACTTC.

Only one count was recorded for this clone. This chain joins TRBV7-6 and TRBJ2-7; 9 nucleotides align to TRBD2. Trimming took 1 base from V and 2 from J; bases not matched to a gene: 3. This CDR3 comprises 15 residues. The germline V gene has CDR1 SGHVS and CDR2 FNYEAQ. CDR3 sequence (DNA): TGTGCCAGCAGCTTAGAGACTAGCGGAACCTACGAGCAGTACTTC. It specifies CASSLETSGTYEQYF.

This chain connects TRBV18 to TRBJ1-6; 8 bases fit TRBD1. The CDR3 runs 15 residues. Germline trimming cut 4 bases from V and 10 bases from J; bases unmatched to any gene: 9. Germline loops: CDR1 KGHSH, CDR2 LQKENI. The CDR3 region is CASSQGQADLSPLHF. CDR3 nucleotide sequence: TGTGCCAGCTCACAGGGACAGGCGGATCTGTCACCCCTCCACTTT. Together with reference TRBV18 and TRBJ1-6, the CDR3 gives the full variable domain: NAGVMQNPRHLVRRRGQEARLRCSPMKGHSHVYWYRQLPEEGLKFMVYLQKENIIDESGMPKERFSAEFPKEGPSILRIQQVVRGDSAAYFCASSQGQADLSPLHFGNGTRLTVT.

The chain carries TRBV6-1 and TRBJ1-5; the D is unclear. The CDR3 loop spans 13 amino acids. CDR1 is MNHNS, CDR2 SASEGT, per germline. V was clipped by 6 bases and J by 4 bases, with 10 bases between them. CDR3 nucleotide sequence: TGTGCCAGCAGCTTAACACCTAATCAGCCCCAGCATTTT. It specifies CASSLTPNQPQHF.

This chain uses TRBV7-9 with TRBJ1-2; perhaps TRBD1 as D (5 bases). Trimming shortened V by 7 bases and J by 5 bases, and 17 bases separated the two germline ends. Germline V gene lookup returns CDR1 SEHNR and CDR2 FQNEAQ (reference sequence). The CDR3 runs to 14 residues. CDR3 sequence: CASTDKQIPYGYTF. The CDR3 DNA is TGTGCCAGCACGGACAAACAGATTCCATATGGCTACACCTTC.

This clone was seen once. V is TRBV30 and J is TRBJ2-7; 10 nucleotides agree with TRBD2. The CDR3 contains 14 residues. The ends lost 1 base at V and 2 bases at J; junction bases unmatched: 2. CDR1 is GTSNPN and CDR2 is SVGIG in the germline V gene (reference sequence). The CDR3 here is CAWSGLAGAYEQYF. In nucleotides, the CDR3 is TGTGCCTGGAGTGGGCTAGCGGGGGCCTACGAGCAGTACTTC.

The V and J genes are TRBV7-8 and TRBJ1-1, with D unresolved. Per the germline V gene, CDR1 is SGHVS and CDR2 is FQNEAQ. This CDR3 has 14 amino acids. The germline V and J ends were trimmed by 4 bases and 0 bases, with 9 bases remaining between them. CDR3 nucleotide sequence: TGTGCCAGCAGCTCCCCACATCTGAACACTGAAGCTTTCTTT. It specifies CASSSPHLNTEAFF.

The CDR3 coding sequence is TGTGCCAGCAGCGCCCGTCAGGTACCCCTCCACTTT. Its protein product is CASSARQVPLHF. This chain uses TRBV7-2 with TRBJ1-6; D gene unclear. Germline V lookup: CDR1 SGHTA, CDR2 FQGNSA. V lost 5 bases and J 12 bases, leaving 11 bases between the germline ends. This CDR3 contains 12 residues.

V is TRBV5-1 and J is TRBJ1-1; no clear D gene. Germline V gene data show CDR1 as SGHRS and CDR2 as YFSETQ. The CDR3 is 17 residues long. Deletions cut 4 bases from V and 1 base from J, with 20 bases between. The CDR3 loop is CASSQNRHAWKNTEAFF. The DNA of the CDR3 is TGCGCCAGCAGCCAGAACAGACACGCTTGGAAGAACACTGAAGCTTTCTTT.

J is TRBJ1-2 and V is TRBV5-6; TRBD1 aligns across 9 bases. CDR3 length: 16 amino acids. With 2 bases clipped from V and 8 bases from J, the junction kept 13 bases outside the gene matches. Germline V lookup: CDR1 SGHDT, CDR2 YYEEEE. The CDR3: CASSFGTGTGIGGYTF. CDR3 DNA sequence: TGTGCCAGCAGCTTCGGGACAGGGACGGGGATTGGGGGCTACACCTTC.

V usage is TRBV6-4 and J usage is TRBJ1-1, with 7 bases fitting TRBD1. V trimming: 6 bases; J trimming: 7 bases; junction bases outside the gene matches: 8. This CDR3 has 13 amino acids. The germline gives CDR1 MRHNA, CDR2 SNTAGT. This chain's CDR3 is CASRETGSSEAFF. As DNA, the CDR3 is TGTGCCAGCAGAGAGACAGGGTCGAGTGAAGCTTTCTTT.

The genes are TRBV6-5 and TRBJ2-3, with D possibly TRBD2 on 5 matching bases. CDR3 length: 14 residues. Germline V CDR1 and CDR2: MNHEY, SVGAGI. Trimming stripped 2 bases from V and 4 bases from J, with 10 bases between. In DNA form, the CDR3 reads TGTGCCAGCAGTTACGCAGCGGCTGCAGATACGCAGTATTTT. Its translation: CASSYAAAADTQYF.

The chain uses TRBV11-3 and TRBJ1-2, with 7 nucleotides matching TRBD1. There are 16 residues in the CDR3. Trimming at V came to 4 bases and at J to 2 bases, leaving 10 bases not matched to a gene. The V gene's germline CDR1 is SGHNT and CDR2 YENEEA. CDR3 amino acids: CASSSSPGQRNYGYTF. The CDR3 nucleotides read TGTGCCAGCAGCTCCTCTCCGGGACAGCGGAACTATGGCTACACCTTC.

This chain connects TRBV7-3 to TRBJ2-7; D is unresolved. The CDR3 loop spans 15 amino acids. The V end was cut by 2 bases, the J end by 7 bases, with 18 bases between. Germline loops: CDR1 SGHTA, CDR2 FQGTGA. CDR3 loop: CASSLDSRPSREQYF. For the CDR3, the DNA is TGTGCCAGCAGCTTAGATTCCCGCCCATCTAGGGAGCAGTACTTC.

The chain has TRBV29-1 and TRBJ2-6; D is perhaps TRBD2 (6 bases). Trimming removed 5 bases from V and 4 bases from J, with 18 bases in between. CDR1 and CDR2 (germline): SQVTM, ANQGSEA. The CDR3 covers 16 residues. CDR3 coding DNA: TGCAGCGTTCGCGGGGACTGGTCCGGAGGGGCCAACGTCCTGACTTTC. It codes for CSVRGDWSGGANVLTF.

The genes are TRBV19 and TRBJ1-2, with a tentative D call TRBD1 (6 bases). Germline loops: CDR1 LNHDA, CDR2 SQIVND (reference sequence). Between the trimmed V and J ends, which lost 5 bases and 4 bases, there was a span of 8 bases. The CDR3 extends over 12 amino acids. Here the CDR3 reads CASSQGTYGYTF. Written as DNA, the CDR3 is TGTGCCAGTAGTCAGGGGACCTATGGCTACACCTTC.

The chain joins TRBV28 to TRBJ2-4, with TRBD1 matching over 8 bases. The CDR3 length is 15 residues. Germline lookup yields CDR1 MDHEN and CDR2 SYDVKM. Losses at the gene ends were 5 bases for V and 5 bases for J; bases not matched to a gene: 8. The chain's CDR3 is CASSLLDRGQNIQYF. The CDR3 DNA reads TGTGCCAGCAGTCTACTCGACAGGGGACAAAACATTCAGTACTTC.

CDR3 residues: CASSLPPTDTQYF. The CDR3 DNA sequence: TGTGCCAGCAGCCTACCCCCTACAGATACGCAGTATTTT. The chain links TRBV9 to TRBJ2-3; no definite D call. The CDR3 spans 13 residues. Germline V CDR1 and CDR2: SGDLS, YYNGEE. The V gene lost 4 bases and the J gene lost 3 bases, with 9 bases spanning the gap.

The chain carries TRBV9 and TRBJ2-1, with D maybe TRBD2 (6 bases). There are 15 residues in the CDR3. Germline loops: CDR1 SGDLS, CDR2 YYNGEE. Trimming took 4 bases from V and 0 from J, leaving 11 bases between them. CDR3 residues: CASSQEGNSYNEQFF. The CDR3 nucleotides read TGTGCCAGCAGCCAGGAGGGCAACTCCTACAATGAGCAGTTCTTC.

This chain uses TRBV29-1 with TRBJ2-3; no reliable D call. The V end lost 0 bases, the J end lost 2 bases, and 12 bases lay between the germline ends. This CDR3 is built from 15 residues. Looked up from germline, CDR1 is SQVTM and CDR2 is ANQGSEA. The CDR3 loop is CSVEDEVSFTDTQYF. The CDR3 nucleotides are TGCAGCGTTGAAGATGAGGTCAGCTTCACAGATACGCAGTATTTT.